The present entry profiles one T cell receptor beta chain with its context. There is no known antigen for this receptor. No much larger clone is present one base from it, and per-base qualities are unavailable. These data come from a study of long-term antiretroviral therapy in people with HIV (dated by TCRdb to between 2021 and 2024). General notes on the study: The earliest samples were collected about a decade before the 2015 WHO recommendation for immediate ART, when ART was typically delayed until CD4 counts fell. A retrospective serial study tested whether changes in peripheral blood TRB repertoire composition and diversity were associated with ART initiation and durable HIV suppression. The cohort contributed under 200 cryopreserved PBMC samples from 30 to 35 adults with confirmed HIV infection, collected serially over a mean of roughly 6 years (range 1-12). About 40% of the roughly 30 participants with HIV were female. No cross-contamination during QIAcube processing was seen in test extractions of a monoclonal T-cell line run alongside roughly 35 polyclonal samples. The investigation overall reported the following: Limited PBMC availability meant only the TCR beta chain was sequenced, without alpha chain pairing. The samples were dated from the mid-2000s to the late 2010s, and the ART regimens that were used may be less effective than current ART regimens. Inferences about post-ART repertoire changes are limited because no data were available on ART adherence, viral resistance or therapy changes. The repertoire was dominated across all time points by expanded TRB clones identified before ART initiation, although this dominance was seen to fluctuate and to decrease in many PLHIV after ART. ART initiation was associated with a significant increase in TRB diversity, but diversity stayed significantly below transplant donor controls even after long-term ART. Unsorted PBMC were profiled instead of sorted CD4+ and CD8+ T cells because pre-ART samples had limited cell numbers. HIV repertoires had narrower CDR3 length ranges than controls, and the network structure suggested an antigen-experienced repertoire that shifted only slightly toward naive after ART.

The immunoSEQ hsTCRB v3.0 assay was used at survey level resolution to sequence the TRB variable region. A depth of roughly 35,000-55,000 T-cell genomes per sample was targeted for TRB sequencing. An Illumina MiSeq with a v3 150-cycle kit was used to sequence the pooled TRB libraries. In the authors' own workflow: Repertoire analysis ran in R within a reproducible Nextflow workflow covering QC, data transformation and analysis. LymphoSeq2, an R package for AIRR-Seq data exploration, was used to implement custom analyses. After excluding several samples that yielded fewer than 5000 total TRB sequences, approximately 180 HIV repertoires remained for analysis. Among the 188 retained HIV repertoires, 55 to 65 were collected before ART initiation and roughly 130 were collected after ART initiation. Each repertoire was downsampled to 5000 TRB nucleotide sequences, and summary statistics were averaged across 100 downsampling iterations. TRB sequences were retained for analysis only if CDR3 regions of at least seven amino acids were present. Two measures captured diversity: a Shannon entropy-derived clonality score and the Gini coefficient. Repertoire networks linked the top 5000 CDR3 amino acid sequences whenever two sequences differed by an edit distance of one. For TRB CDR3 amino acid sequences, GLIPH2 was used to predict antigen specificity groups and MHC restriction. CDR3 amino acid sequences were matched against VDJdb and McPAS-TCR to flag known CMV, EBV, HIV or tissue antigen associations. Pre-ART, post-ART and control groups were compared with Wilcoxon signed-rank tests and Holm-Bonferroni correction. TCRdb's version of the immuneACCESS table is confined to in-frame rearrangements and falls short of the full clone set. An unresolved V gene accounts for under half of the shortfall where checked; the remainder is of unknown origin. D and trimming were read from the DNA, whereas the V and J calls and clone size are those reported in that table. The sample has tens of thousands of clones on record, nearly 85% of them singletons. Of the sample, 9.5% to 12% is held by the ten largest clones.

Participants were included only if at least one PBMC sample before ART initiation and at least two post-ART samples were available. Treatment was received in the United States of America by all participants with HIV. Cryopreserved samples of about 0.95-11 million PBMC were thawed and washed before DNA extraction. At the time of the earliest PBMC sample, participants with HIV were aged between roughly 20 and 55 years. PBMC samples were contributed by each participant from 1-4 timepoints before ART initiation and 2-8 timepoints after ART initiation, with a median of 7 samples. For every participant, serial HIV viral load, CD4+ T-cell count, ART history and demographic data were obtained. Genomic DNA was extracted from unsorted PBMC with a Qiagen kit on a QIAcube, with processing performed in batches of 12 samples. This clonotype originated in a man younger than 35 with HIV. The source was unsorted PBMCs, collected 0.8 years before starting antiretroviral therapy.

The DNA reads as follows: TGTGCCAGCAACCCAGGGGGCGATCGGACAAAGACCCAGTACTTC. This translates into CASNPGGDRTKTQYF. Recombination linked TRBV11-2 to TRBJ2-5; the junction holds 8 bases that match TRBD1. Germline trimming amounts to 7 bases on V and 6 bases on J, with 13 as the count of junction bases outside the gene matches. CDR1 SGHAT and CDR2 FQNNGV are derived from the germline V gene. Spanning cysteine to phenylalanine, the CDR3 consists of 15 amino acids. Only the CDR3 part of the read is kept: 45 bases, read in frame from the first base.